The text below deals with one T cell receptor beta chain. What it recognizes is unknown. This sample is drawn from a study of T-cell memory formation after mild COVID-19. As for the study in general: For the most part, TCR clusters were specific to one donor.

Constant-segment primers served in 5'RACE that generated TCR alpha and TCR beta cDNA libraries bearing sample barcodes and UMIs. TCRdb ran MiXCR on the 5' RACE reads and lists one entry per CDR3 protein. The table lists tens of thousands of distinct CDR3 sequences, 20% to 30% of them singletons. Study-level findings and limits: Clonal second-wave expansions that peaked on day 37 had unconfirmed SARS-CoV-2 specificity. Certain responding clones were present in pre-infection memory, suggesting participation of cross-reactive memory.

Germline V gives CDR1 DFQATT, CDR2 SNEGSKA (reference sequence). Germline trimming cut 0 bases from V and 3 bases from J; bases unmatched to any gene: 6. The CDR3 loop spans 16 amino acids. The source is a man between 18 and 29 years old who had mild COVID-19 (a few samples of this study predate the infection). Cell type and time point are not known. The chain has TRBV20-1 and TRBJ2-4, with 9 bases lining up with TRBD2. Sequencing was done on a sample of PBMCs or a T cell subset sorted from them (not recorded which). The CDR3 protein is CSAREAGGGDKNIQYF. The CDR3 DNA follows: TGCAGTGCTAGAGAAGCGGGGGGAGGGGACAAAAACATTCAGTACTTC.